Detailed here is one T cell receptor (beta chain). This record belongs to a study of blood T cell repertoires in COVID-19. Germline V gene lookup returns CDR1 SGHAT and CDR2 FQNNGV. The CDR3 runs to 13 residues. The V end lost 6 bases, the J end lost 6 bases, and 13 bases lay between the germline ends. Repertoires were generated with immunoSEQ multiplex PCR, while TCRdb's copy carries only in-frame clones and drops some. Of about 130,000 clones in the sample, 87% were seen once. Sequences were obtained from peripheral blood. The receptor's source is a woman aged 55-75 years with acute or convalescent COVID-19. V and J are TRBV11-2 and TRBJ2-3; D may be TRBD1 (6 bases). The CDR3 DNA reads as TGTGCCAGCAGATCAGGGGTGCACGATACGCAGTATTTT. Translating it yields CASRSGVHDTQYF.